Sequencing of this T cell receptor (beta chain) was carried out in a study of blood T cell repertoires in COVID-19 (dated by TCRdb to the early 2020s). As for the study more broadly: Collaborator samples came from the United States, Italy and Spain and covered acute and convalescent phases of COVID-19. The repertoires were made available in a free public database intended to serve as a resource for research on the immune response to SARS-CoV-2. The samples were drawn from two sources: the first 160 participants of the ongoing ImmuneRACE study, and 1,254 subjects contributed by 6 global collaborators. Sample metadata almost always included a de-identified subject ID, COVID-19 status, age in years and sex. Where HLA class I and class II types were available, the types were taken from metadata supplied by the sample provider, not from assay-based typing. The prospective study material was composed of cDNA or gDNA derived from T cells, B-cell-depleted T cells, or PBMCs. Deeply sampled blood TCRbeta repertoires from subjects exposed to, actively infected with, or recovered from COVID-19 were included in the dataset.

One collaborating source in Seattle enrolled patients while the patients were actively infected and followed the patients over time throughout the course of disease. Each collaborating institution followed its own protocols to collect whole blood in K2EDTA tubes. For TCRbeta analysis, collaborator samples were shipped as frozen whole blood, as isolated PBMCs, or as DNA extracted from either sample type. As concerns this clone: No cognate antigen has been identified for it. The record has no base qualities; no much larger clone is one base away.

Reading the germline V gene gives CDR1 SGHTA and CDR2 FQGNSA. Deletion took 3 bases off V and 3 bases off J, with a span of 8 bases between the germline ends. The CDR3 numbers 13 residues from cysteine through phenylalanine. The read is trimmed to its CDR3 DNA, 39 bases read in frame from base 1. TCRbeta CDR3 regions were amplified from genomic DNA by means of the immunoSEQ Assay, a bias-controlled multiplex PCR. Per the authors' processing: Nucleated cell counts per sample were estimated from amplification of reference gene primers within the assay. To quantify the absolute abundance of each unique TCRbeta CDR3 rearrangement, sequence reads were collapsed and filtered. For each sample, productive Simpson clonality was calculated by taking the square root of Simpson's diversity index across productive rearrangements. TCRdb's version of the immuneACCESS table is confined to in-frame rearrangements and falls short of the full clone set. An unresolved V gene accounts for under half of the shortfall where checked; the remainder is of unknown origin. That table supplies the V and J calls and clone size; D and trimming were determined from the DNA. The sample records about 220,000 clones, 85% of which are singletons. The ten largest clones take up over 2% of the sample.

The full study reports these points: The amount of clinical and demographic metadata varied by source and participant and was provided uncurated.

The specimen sequenced was peripheral blood. This receptor was identified in a woman in her 70s with COVID-19, enrolled during active disease. In this chain, TRBV7-2 is recombined with TRBJ1-2; the D gene is unclear. The nucleotides are TGTGCCAGCAGCTTGCCGGTTGACTATGGCTACACCTTC. This translates into CASSLPVDYGYTF.